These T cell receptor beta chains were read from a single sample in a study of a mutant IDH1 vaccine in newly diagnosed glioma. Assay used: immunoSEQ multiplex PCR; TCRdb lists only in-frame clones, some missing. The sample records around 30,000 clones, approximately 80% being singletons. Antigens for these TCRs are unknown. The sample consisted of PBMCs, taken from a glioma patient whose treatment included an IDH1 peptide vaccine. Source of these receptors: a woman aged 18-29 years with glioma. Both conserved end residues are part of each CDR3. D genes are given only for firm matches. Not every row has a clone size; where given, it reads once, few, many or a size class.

TGTGCCAGCAGCTACTTCTCCGGAGGGCCACACACCGGGGAGCTGTTTTTT,CASSYFSGGPHTGELFF,few,TRBV7-2,TRBJ2-2,NA
TGTGCCAGCAGCTCCCTGAAAGGGACTAGCGGGAGGGCCAGTGAGCAGTACTTC,CASSSLKGTSGRASEQYF,NA,TRBV7-8,TRBJ2-7,TRBD2
TGTGCCAGTAGTGTAAACAACAGGGGGATCCACGAGCAGTACTTC,CASSVNNRGIHEQYF,NA,TRBV19,TRBJ2-7,TRBD1
TGCGCCAGCAGCCAGGGACAGTTTGACTATGGCTACACCTTC,CASSQGQFDYGYTF,few,TRBV4-1,TRBJ1-2,TRBD1
TGTGCCAGCAGTGACGTAGCGGGAGGAGGCACAGATACGCAGTATTTT,CASSDVAGGGTDTQYF,NA,TRBV6-4,TRBJ2-3,TRBD2
TGTGCCAGCAGTCGCCCGGGACAGGCAGGGTTCTTC,CASSRPGQAGFF,NA,TRBV27,TRBJ2-1,TRBD1
TGTGCCACCAGCGGCCGAGGGGGACAGGACTATGGCTACACCTTC,CATSGRGGQDYGYTF,NA,TRBV15,TRBJ1-2,TRBD1
TGCGCCAGCAGCGAGGACAGGAACACCGGGGAGCTGTTTTTT,CASSEDRNTGELFF,NA,TRBV4-3,TRBJ2-2,NA
TGTGCCAGCAGCTTCACTAGCTCCTACGAGCAGTACTTC,CASSFTSSYEQYF,few,TRBV7-9,TRBJ2-7,NA
TGTGCCAGCAGCTTAGTCGGGAGGGACTCCTACGAGCAGTACTTC,CASSLVGRDSYEQYF,NA,TRBV13,TRBJ2-7,TRBD2
TGTGCCAGCCACCACTCTAGAGGAAGAGGGCACACTGAAGCTTTCTTT,CASHHSRGRGHTEAFF,NA,TRBV5-6,TRBJ1-1,NA
TGTGCCAGCAAACCGGGGGTCGAGACCCAGTACTTC,CASKPGVETQYF,NA,TRBV2,TRBJ2-5,NA
TGTGCCAGCAGCTTAGGGTTAACAGCCTCTGGAAACACCATATATTTT,CASSLGLTASGNTIYF,NA,TRBV7-9,TRBJ1-3,NA
TGTGCCAGCAGCCTATCACTAGCGGGGGTACCAACTAGCACAGATACGCAGTATTTT,CASSLSLAGVPTSTDTQYF,NA,TRBV5-8,TRBJ2-3,TRBD2
TGTGCCAGCAGCCCCATCAGGGGAAAAGAGACCCAGTACTTC,CASSPIRGKETQYF,NA,TRBV11-2,TRBJ2-5,NA
TGTGCCACCAGCTCGGAAAGTTTCTCTGGGGCCAACGTCCTGACTTTC,CATSSESFSGANVLTF,NA,TRBV15,TRBJ2-6,NA
TGCGCCAGCAGCCAAGGACTAGCGGGGGGTTACAATGAGCAGTTCTTC,CASSQGLAGGYNEQFF,NA,TRBV4-1,TRBJ2-1,TRBD2
TGTGCCAGCACCTTTAGGGGGTTGGAGACCCAGTACTTC,CASTFRGLETQYF,NA,TRBV5-4,TRBJ2-5,NA
TGTGCCAGCACCCTTCGGGGGAACACTGAAGCTTTCTTT,CASTLRGNTEAFF,NA,TRBV5-4,TRBJ1-1,NA
TGTGCCAGCAGCCCTTATACCCACGAGCAGTACTTC,CASSPYTHEQYF,NA,TRBV7-9,TRBJ2-7,NA